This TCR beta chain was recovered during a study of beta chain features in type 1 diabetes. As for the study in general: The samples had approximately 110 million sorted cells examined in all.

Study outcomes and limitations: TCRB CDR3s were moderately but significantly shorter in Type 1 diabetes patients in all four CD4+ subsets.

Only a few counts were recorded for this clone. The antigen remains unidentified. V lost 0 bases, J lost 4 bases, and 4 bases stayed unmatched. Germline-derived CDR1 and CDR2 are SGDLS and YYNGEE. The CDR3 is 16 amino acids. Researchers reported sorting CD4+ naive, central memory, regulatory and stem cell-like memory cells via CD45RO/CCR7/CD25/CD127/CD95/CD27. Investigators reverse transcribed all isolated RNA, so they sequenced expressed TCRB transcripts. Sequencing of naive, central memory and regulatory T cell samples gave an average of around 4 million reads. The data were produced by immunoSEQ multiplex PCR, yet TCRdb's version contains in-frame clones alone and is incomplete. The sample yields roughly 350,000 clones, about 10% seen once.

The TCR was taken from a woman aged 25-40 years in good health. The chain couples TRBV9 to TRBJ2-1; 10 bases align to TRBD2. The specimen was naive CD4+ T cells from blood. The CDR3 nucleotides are TGTGCCAGCAGCGTAGTTCAAGCGGGAGGGTACAATGAGCAGTTCTTC. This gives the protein CASSVVQAGGYNEQFF.